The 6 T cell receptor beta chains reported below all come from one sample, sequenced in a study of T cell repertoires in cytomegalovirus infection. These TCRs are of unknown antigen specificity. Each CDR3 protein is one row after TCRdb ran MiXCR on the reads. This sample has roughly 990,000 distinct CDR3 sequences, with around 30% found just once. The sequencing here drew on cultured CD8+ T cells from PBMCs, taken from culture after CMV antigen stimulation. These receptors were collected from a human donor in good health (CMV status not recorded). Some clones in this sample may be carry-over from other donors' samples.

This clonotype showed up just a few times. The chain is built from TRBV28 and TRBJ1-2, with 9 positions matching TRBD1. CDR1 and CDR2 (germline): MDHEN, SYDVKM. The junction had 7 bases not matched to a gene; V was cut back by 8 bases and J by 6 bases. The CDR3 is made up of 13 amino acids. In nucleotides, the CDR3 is TGTGCCAGCTCCGAAACAGGGGGCAATGGCTACACCTTC. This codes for CASSETGGNGYTF.

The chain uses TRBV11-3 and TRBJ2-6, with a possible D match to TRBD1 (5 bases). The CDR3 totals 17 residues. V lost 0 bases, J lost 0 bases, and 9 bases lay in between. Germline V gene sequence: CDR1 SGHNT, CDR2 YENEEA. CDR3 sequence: CASSLDDSSSGANVLTF. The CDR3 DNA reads TGTGCCAGCAGCTTAGATGACAGTAGCTCTGGGGCCAACGTCCTGACTTTC.

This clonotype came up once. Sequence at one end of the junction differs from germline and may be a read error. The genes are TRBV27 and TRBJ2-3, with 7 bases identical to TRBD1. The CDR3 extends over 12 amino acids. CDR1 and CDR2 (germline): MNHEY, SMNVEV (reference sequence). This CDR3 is CASSSAGTELGF. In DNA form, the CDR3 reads TGTGCCAGCAGTTCCGCCGGGACAGAACTCGGCTTT.

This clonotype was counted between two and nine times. The CDR3 DNA is TGTGCCAACCGGGACAGCCCCAACTATGGCTACACCTTC. Protein sequence: CANRDSPNYGYTF. The chain couples TRBV2 to TRBJ1-2; TRBD1 aligns across 7 bases. CDR1 and CDR2 from the germline V gene are SNHLY and FYNNEI. V shed 10 bases and J 2 bases; nucleotides not matched to a gene: 7. The CDR3 extends over 13 amino acids.

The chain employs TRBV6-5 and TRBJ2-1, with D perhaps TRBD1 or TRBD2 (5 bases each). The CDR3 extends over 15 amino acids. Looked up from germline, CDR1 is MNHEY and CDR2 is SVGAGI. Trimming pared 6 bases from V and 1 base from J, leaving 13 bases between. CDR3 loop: CASREGRSSYNEQFF. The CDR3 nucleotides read TGTGCCAGCAGAGAGGGGCGAAGTTCCTACAATGAGCAGTTCTTC.

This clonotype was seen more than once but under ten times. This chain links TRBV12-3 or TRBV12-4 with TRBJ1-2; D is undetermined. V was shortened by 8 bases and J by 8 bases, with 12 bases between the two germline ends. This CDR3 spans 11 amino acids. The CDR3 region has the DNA TGTGCCAGCGGCCCTTTCAGGGGCTACACCTTC. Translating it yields CASGPFRGYTF.